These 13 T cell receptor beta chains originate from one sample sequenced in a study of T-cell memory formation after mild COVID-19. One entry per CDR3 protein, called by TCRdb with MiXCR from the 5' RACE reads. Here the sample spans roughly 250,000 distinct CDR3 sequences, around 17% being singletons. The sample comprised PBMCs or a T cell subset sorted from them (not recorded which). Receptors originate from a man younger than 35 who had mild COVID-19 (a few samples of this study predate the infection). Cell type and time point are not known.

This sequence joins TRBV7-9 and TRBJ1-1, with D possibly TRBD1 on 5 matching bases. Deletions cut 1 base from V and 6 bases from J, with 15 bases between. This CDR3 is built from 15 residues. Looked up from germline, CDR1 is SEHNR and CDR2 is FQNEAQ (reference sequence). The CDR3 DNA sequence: TGTGCCAGCAGCTTAGGCGTCGGCAGGGTCCCTGAAGCTTTCTTT. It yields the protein CASSLGVGRVPEAFF.

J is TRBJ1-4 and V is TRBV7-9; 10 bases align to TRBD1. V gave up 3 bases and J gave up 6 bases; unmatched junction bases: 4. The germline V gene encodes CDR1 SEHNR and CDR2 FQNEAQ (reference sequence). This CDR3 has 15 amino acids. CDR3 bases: TGTGCCAGCAGCTTGATGGGGACAGGGGATGAAAAACTGTTTTTT. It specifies CASSLMGTGDEKLFF.

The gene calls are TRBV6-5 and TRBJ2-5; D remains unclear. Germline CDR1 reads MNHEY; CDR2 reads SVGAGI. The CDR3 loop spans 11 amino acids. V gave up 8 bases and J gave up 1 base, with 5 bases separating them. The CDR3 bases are TGTGCCAGCCAGGTCCAAGAGACCCAGTACTTC. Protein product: CASQVQETQYF.

The CDR3 DNA reads TGCGCCACCAAAAGGGGGCTAGCGGTCCCGGAGGGAGAGCAGTACTTC. Protein: CATKRGLAVPEGEQYF. The chain recombines TRBV5-1 with TRBJ2-7; D may match TRBD1 or TRBD2 (7 bases each). V lost 9 bases and J lost 7, with 29 bases in between. Germline CDR1 SGHRS, CDR2 YFSETQ. The CDR3 totals 16 residues.

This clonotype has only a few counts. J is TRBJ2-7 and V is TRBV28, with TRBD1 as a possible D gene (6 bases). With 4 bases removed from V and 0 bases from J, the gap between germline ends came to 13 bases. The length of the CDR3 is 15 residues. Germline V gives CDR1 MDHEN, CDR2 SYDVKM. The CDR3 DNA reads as TGTGCCAGCAGTTCTGCAGGGGTCGCCTCCTACGAGCAGTACGTC. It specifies CASSSAGVASYEQYV.

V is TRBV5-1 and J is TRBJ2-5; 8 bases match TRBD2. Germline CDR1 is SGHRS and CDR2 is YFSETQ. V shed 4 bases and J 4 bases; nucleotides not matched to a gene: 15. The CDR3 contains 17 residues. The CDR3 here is CASSLGLGGSEGETQYF. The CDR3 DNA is TGCGCCAGCAGCCTGGGACTAGGGGGGTCGGAAGGAGAGACCCAGTACTTC.

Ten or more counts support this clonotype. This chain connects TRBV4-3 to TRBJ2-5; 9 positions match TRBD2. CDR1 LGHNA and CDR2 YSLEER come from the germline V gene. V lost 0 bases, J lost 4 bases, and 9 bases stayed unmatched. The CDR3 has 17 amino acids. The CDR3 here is CASSQDGLAGNVETQYF. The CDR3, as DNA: TGCGCCAGCAGCCAAGATGGCCTAGCGGGGAATGTAGAGACCCAGTACTTC.

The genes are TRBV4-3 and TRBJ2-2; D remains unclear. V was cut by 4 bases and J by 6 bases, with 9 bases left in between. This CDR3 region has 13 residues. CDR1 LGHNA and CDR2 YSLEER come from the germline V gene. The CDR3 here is CASSLDTSGELFF. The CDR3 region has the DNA TGCGCCAGCAGCCTCGACACTTCCGGGGAGCTGTTTTTT.

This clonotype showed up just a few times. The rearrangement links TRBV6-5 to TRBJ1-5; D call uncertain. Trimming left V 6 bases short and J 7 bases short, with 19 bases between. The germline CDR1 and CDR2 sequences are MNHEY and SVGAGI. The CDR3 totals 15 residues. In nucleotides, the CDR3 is TGTGCCAGCAGCTCTGGGCCCGTTCCAATCCAGCCCCAGCATTTT. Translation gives CASSSGPVPIQPQHF.

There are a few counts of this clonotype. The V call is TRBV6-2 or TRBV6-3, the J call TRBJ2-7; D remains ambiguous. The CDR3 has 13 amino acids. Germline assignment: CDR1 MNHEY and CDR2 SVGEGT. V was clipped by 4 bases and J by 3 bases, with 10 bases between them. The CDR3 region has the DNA TGTGCCAGCAGTTCGGCTGTCGACTACGAGCAGTACTTC. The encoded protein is CASSSAVDYEQYF.

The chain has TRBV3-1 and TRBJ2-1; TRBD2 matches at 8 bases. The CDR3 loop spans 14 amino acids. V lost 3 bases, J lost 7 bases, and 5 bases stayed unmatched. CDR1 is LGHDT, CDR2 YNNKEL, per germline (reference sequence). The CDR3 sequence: CASSHPGGLNEQFF. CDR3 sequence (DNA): TGTGCCAGCAGCCACCCGGGAGGGTTGAATGAGCAGTTCTTC.

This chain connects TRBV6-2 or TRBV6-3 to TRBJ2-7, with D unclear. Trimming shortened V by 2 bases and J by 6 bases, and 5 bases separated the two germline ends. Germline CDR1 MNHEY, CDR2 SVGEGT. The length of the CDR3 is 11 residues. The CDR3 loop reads CASSYLIEQYF. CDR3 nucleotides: TGTGCCAGCAGTTACCTTATCGAGCAGTACTTC.

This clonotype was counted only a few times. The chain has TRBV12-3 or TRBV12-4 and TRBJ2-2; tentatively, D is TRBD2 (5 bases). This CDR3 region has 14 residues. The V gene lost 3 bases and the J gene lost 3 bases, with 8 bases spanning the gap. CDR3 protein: CASSFMRDTGELFF. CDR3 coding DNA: TGTGCCAGCAGTTTTATGCGGGACACCGGGGAGCTGTTTTTT.